This T cell receptor beta chain appears in the sequencing data of a study of regulatory T cells in long-lasting Graves disease. This sample's time point: newly diagnosed GD, antithyroid drugs for less than 3 months. The TCR library used RNA extracted from PBMCs. Building the TCR beta libraries relied on iRepertoire HTBI primers, and CDR3 regions underwent Arm-PCR. TCRdb analysed the multiplex PCR reads with MiXCR anew, one entry per CDR3 protein. Of 600,000 to 650,000 distinct CDR3 sequences in the sample, under 20% are singletons; the top ten hold roughly 18%. CDR1 and CDR2 from the germline V gene are KGHSH and LQKENI. V shed 6 bases and J 1 base; nucleotides not matched to a gene: 6. CDR3 length equals 15 residues. These data were also reused for a study on T cells in Graves' hyperthyroidism and ophthalmopathy. That investigation notes: Most thyroid-expanded clonotypes above 0.001 were also found in blood.

This clonotype originated in a woman in her 30s with Graves disease. Sequenced here: peripheral blood mononuclear cells (PBMCs), sampled at new diagnosis, from a patient treated with antithyroid drugs. The V gene is TRBV18, the J gene TRBJ1-5; 7 bases align to TRBD1. Here the CDR3 reads CASSTGGGSNQPQHF. CDR3 sequence (DNA): TGTGCCAGCTCGACTGGAGGGGGCAGCAATCAGCCCCAGCATTTT.